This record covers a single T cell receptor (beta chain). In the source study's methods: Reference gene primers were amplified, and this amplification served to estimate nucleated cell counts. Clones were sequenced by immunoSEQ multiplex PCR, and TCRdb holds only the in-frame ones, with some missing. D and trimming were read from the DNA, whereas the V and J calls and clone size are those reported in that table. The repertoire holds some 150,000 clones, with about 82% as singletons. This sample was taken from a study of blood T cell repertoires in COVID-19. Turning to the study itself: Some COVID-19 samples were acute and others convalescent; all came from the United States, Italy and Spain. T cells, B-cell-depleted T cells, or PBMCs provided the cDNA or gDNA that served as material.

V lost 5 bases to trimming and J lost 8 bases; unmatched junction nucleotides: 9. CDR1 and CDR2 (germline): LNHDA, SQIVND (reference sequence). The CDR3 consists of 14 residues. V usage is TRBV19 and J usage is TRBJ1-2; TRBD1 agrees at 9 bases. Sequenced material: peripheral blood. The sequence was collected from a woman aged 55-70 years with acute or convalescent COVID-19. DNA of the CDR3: TGTGCCAGTAGTCCCGGGACAGGGTTGCGGGGCTACACCTTC. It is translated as CASSPGTGLRGYTF.